The TCR beta chain under discussion was sequenced for a study of blood T cells in healthy people across ages. Sample-barcoded 5' priming and a J-beta primer mix drove a second PCR of about 7 to 12 cycles. TCRdb redid the calling of the 5' RACE reads with MiXCR, one entry per CDR3 protein. This table holds about 730,000 distinct CDR3 sequences, roughly 44% found once. Study-wide points: It was held that the diversity estimates obtained from one million T cells were underestimates.

This clonotype was counted only a few times. Its antigen is currently unknown. Mismatch with germline at one junction end may stem from a read error. The CDR3 runs 14 residues. Germline lookup yields CDR1 MNHEY and CDR2 SMNVEV (reference sequence). The clonotype was recovered from a woman aged 60-75 years in good health. Sequenced sample: blood. The chain couples TRBV27 to TRBJ1-1; no definite D call. CDR3 in amino acids: CASSPPGGFTEVFF. The DNA of the CDR3 is TGTGCCAGCAGTCCCCCGGGCGGGTTCACTGAAGTTTTCTTT.